The 22 T cell receptor beta chains below all came from one sample that was sequenced in a study of shared T cell receptors in the human thymus. Some clones are missing from TCRdb's copy, which holds only in-frame ones; the method was immunoSEQ multiplex PCR. Of hundreds of thousands of clones listed, more than 85% are singletons. Material for sequencing was thymocytes. These receptors all stem from a human donor.

The chain employs TRBV14 and TRBJ2-1; 10 bases agree with TRBD1. There are 15 residues in the CDR3. CDR1 is SGHDN and CDR2 is FVKESK in the germline V gene. Unmatched junction bases numbered 6, after V lost 5 bases and J lost 5 bases. CDR3 sequence (DNA): TGTGCCAGCAGCTACAGACAGGGGGCAAACAATGAGCAGTTCTTC. Protein sequence: CASSYRQGANNEQFF. The variable domain in full, with the rest retrieved from reference TRBV14 and TRBJ2-1, is EAGVTQFPSHSVIEKGQTVTLRCDPISGHDNLYWYRRVMGKEIKFLLHFVKESKQDESGMPNNRFLAERTGGTYSTLKVQPAELEDSGVYFCASSYRQGANNEQFFGPGTRLTVL.

This rearrangement joins TRBV6-1 to TRBJ2-6, with TRBD2 as a possible D gene (5 bases). The germline V gene has CDR1 MNHNS and CDR2 SASEGT. V lost 0 bases and J lost 2, with 14 bases in between. This CDR3 comprises 18 residues. CDR3 region: CASSEACRGLPGANVLTF. As DNA, the CDR3 is TGTGCCAGCAGTGAAGCATGTAGAGGGCTCCCTGGGGCCAACGTCCTGACTTTC.

The chain employs TRBV18 and TRBJ2-3; 9 bases are a match to TRBD2. J lost 0 bases, V lost 3 bases, and 10 bases had no gene match. The CDR3 has 18 amino acids. Germline V lookup: CDR1 KGHSH, CDR2 LQKENI. CDR3 residues: CASSPIPWTSVSTDTQYF. The CDR3 DNA sequence: TGTGCCAGCTCACCGATCCCCTGGACTAGCGTTAGCACAGATACGCAGTATTTT.

The chain links TRBV4-1 to TRBJ2-1; 8 bases fit TRBD1. CDR3 length: 17 residues. J lost 0 bases, V lost 0 bases, and 4 bases had no gene match. CDR1 is MGHRA and CDR2 is YSYEKL in the germline V gene. The CDR3 is CASSQELGQGSYNEQFF. The CDR3 DNA reads as TGCGCCAGCAGCCAAGAATTAGGACAGGGCTCCTACAATGAGCAGTTCTTC.

The chain uses TRBV28 and TRBJ2-5; either TRBD1 or TRBD2 may fit D (5 bases each). V was clipped by 5 bases and J by 0 bases, with 16 bases between them. From germline, CDR1 is MDHEN and CDR2 SYDVKM. This CDR3 comprises 16 residues. Here the CDR3 reads CASSGRGFSYQETQYF. The DNA for the CDR3 is TGTGCCAGCAGTGGCCGGGGCTTTTCGTACCAAGAGACCCAGTACTTC. Full variable domain (rest looked up from reference TRBV28 and TRBJ2-5): DVKVTQSSRYLVKRTGEKVFLECVQDMDHENMFWYRQDPGLGLRLIYFSYDVKMKEKGDIPEGYSVSREKKERFSLILESASTNQTSMYLCASSGRGFSYQETQYFGPGTRLLVL.

This chain joins TRBV27 and TRBJ2-3; no firm D call. CDR3 size: 11 residues. Germline CDR1 and CDR2: MNHEY and SMNVEV (reference sequence). The V gene lost 3 bases and the J gene lost 14 bases, with 12 bases spanning the gap. The CDR3 region is CASSLAWIGYF. The CDR3 coding sequence is TGTGCCAGCAGTTTGGCTTGGATTGGGTATTTT.

The chain uses TRBV29-1 and TRBJ1-2; D unresolved. Germline CDR1 SQVTM, CDR2 ANQGSEA. With 5 bases removed from V and 6 bases from J, the gap between germline ends came to 10 bases. The CDR3 is made up of 11 amino acids. CDR3 protein: CSVHQDDGYTF. The DNA of the CDR3 is TGCAGCGTTCACCAGGACGATGGCTACACCTTC.

With regard to this clone: Relative to the germline gene, one junction end is altered; a read error may explain this. The J gene is TRBJ2-7, the V gene TRBV2; D is unresolved. CDR3 length: 17 residues. The V gene's germline CDR1 is SNHLY and CDR2 FYNNEI. CDR3 region: CAGSEARPPSFLGEQYF. For the CDR3, the DNA is TGTGCCGGCAGTGAAGCCCGACCTCCCTCGTTCCTGGGCGAGCAGTACTTC.

J is TRBJ1-1 and V is TRBV15, with D possibly TRBD1 on 6 matching bases. In germline, CDR1 is LNHNV, CDR2 YYDKDF (reference sequence). CDR3 size: 16 residues. The germline V and J ends were trimmed by 2 bases and 0 bases, with 13 bases remaining between them. This chain's CDR3 is CATSRTGREMNTEAFF. CDR3 coding DNA: TGTGCCACCAGCAGAACAGGGAGGGAGATGAACACTGAAGCTTTCTTT. Filled out from reference TRBV15 and TRBJ1-1, the complete variable domain reads DAMVIQNPRYQVTQFGKPVTLSCSQTLNHNVMYWYQQKSSQAPKLLFHYYDKDFNNEADTPDNFQSRRPNTSFCFLDIRSPGLGDTAMYLCATSRTGREMNTEAFFGQGTRLTVV.

The rearrangement uses TRBV5-4 and TRBJ2-7; 8 bases are shared with TRBD1. The CDR3 consists of 15 residues. The V and J ends lost 1 base and 2 bases, in that order; junction bases with no gene match: 5. Germline CDR1 SGHNT, CDR2 YYREEE (reference sequence). CDR3 nucleotide sequence: TGTGCCAGCAGCTTGTACCCACAGGGGGCCTACGAGCAGTACTTC. Encoded protein: CASSLYPQGAYEQYF.

The rearrangement joins TRBV19 to TRBJ2-1, with D perhaps TRBD1 (6 bases). The V and J ends lost 9 bases and 12 bases respectively, with 27 bases between them. The germline gives CDR1 LNHDA, CDR2 SQIVND (reference sequence). CDR3 length: 15 amino acids. For the CDR3, the DNA is TGTGCCAGCATGGACAGTATGGGGGATCGATCATGGCAGTTCTTC. Its translation: CASMDSMGDRSWQFF.

This clone was counted once. This rearrangement joins TRBV5-1 to TRBJ2-3; no clear D gene. CDR1 SGHRS and CDR2 YFSETQ come from the germline V gene. Trimming pared 4 bases from V and 3 bases from J, leaving 21 bases between. This CDR3 has 17 residues. CDR3 sequence (DNA): TGCGCCAGCAGCGCTCTTACCTCGCCTCCTTTTACAGATACGCAGTATTTT. Protein product: CASSALTSPPFTDTQYF.

This chain uses TRBV7-8 with TRBJ1-2; 8 bases align to TRBD1. V shed 8 bases, J shed 5 bases, and the junction held 7 bases outside the gene matches. Germline V gives CDR1 SGHVS, CDR2 FQNEAQ. This CDR3 contains 13 residues. CDR3 sequence (DNA): TGTGCCAGCGGGGCGACAGGGGCTTATGGCTACACCTTC. Translation gives CASGATGAYGYTF.

J is TRBJ2-3 and V is TRBV15; 15 bases align to TRBD2. Germline V gene lookup returns CDR1 LNHNV and CDR2 YYDKDF (reference sequence). CDR3 length: 20 amino acids. Trimming took 3 bases from V and 0 from J; bases not matched to a gene: 10. The CDR3 region has the DNA TGTGCCACCAGCAGGGGCCGGGGACTAGCGGGAGGACCTAGCACAGATACGCAGTATTTT. Protein: CATSRGRGLAGGPSTDTQYF. Full variable domain (missing parts from reference TRBV15 and TRBJ2-3): DAMVIQNPRYQVTQFGKPVTLSCSQTLNHNVMYWYQQKSSQAPKLLFHYYDKDFNNEADTPDNFQSRRPNTSFCFLDIRSPGLGDTAMYLCATSRGRGLAGGPSTDTQYFGPGTRLTVL.

This chain joins TRBV7-2 and TRBJ2-1; perhaps D is TRBD1 or TRBD2 (5 bases each). The CDR3 contains 16 residues. V lost 5 bases to trimming and J lost 10 bases, with 24 bases between them. Germline V lookup: CDR1 SGHTA, CDR2 FQGNSA. The CDR3 spells CASSRAPTGGPREQFF. In DNA, the CDR3 is TGTGCCAGCAGCCGTGCCCCAACTGGGGGTCCCAGGGAGCAGTTCTTC.

CDR3 coding DNA: TGTGCCAGCAGCTGTCAAAACTCCTACGAGCAGTACTTC. Amino acid sequence: CASSCQNSYEQYF. This chain links TRBV5-8 with TRBJ2-7; the D is unclear. V lost 3 bases, J lost 0 bases, and 7 bases lay in between. The CDR3 contains 13 residues. The germline V gene has CDR1 SGHTS and CDR2 YDEGEE. The full variable domain, its missing parts supplied by reference TRBV5-8 and TRBJ2-7, is EAGVTQSPTHLIKTRGQQATLRCSPISGHTSVYWYQQALGLGLQFLLWYDEGEERNRGNFPPRFSGRQFPNYSSELNVNALELEDSALYLCASSCQNSYEQYFGPGTRLTVT.

The chain joins TRBV5-4 to TRBJ2-1; 9 positions agree with TRBD2. The CDR3 loop spans 17 amino acids. V lost 0 bases, J lost 5 bases, and 9 bases stayed unmatched. CDR1 and CDR2 (germline): SGHNT, YYREEE (reference sequence). The CDR3 DNA reads TGTGCCAGCAGCTTGGCGCAGGGCGGGAGGGCCCACAATGAGCAGTTCTTC. It is translated as CASSLAQGGRAHNEQFF.

The DNA of the CDR3 is TGTGCCAGCAGTTTACGGATCGGGGAGCTGTTTTTT. Its protein product is CASSLRIGELFF. The genes are TRBV27 and TRBJ2-2; D uncertain. The CDR3 is made up of 12 amino acids. Germline lookup yields CDR1 MNHEY and CDR2 SMNVEV (reference sequence). V lost 2 bases and J lost 7, with 5 bases in between.

The CDR3 loop is CASSRSPSGSEDTQYF. The CDR3 bases are TGTGCCAGCAGCCGAAGCCCTAGCGGGAGTGAAGATACGCAGTATTTT. The chain has TRBV5-6 and TRBJ2-3; 10 positions match TRBD2. The germline V gene has CDR1 SGHDT and CDR2 YYEEEE. There are 16 residues in the CDR3. Losses at the gene ends were 4 bases for V and 5 bases for J; bases not matched to a gene: 10.

This chain connects TRBV10-1 to TRBJ1-5; 7 bases agree with TRBD1. The CDR3 totals 14 residues. The junction had 7 bases not matched to a gene; V was cut back by 7 bases and J by 4 bases. CDR1 and CDR2 from the germline V gene are WNHNN and SYGVQD (reference sequence). CDR3: CASNRNRGNQPQHF. CDR3 in DNA: TGCGCCAGCAACCGTAACAGGGGTAATCAGCCCCAGCATTTT.

The chain is built from TRBV20-1 and TRBJ2-1; 7 nucleotides match TRBD2. Germline trimming cut 5 bases from V and 12 bases from J; bases unmatched to any gene: 4. Germline assignment: CDR1 DFQATT and CDR2 SNEGSKA (reference sequence). CDR3 length: 10 amino acids. The CDR3 bases are TGCAGTGCTCGGGACTACGGGCAGTTCTTC. Translation: CSARDYGQFF.

This chain links TRBV28 with TRBJ2-7, with D possibly TRBD2 on 6 matching bases. Deletions cut 7 bases from V and 4 bases from J, with 29 bases between. The germline V gene encodes CDR1 MDHEN and CDR2 SYDVKM. The CDR3 is 18 amino acids. The CDR3 sequence is CASTVQPAAEGRCYEQYF. The CDR3 nucleotides are TGTGCCAGCACCGTACAACCCGCCGCGGAGGGTCGGTGTTACGAGCAGTACTTC. The full variable domain, with the rest looked up from reference TRBV28 and TRBJ2-7, is DVKVTQSSRYLVKRTGEKVFLECVQDMDHENMFWYRQDPGLGLRLIYFSYDVKMKEKGDIPEGYSVSREKKERFSLILESASTNQTSMYLCASTVQPAAEGRCYEQYFGPGTRLTVT.